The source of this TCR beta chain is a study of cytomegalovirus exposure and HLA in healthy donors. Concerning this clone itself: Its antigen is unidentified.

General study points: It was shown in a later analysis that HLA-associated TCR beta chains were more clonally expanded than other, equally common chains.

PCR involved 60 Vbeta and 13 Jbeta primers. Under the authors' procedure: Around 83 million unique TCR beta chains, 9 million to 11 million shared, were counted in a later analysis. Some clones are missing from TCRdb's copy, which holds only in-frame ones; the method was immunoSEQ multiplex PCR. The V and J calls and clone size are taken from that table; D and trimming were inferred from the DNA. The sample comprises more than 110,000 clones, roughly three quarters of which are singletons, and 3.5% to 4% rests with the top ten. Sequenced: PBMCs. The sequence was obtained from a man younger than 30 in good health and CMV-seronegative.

The CDR3 sequence is CASSLVSGTSGSRSYNEQFF. The CDR3 DNA reads TGTGCCAGCAGCCTAGTCTCCGGGACTAGCGGGAGTCGCTCCTACAATGAGCAGTTCTTC. This chain links TRBV27 with TRBJ2-1, with 14 bases matching TRBD2. Trimming cost V 6 bases and J 0 bases; bases outside gene matches: 13. CDR3 length: 20 residues. The germline gives CDR1 MNHEY, CDR2 SMNVEV (reference sequence).